These 23 T cell receptor beta chains came from one sample sequenced in a study of T-cell memory formation after mild COVID-19 (dated by TCRdb to the early 2020s). Receptor amplification or capture employed 5' RACE. TCRdb lists the instrument as Illumina NovaSeq 6000. TCRdb applied fastp at Q25 and MiXCR to the public reads, then kept only in-frame beta chains. Each entry is one CDR3 protein sequence, shown with its most common DNA and genes. Recorded for this sample are about 390,000 distinct CDR3 sequences; around a fifth of them occurred a single time. Around 12% of the sample is in the top ten clones. What was sequenced was PBMCs or a T cell subset sorted from them (not recorded which). All receptors come from an adult woman who had mild COVID-19 (a few samples of this study predate the infection). The sample titles of this study are shuffled in the database, so cell type and time point are left out; the donor was told from shared clones.

As regards this clonotype: With a much larger clone just one base away, this may be a read error. This chain uses TRBV20-1 with TRBJ2-1; D ambiguous. This CDR3 is 10 amino acids long. Trimming took off 3 bases at V and 7 bases at J, with 4 bases between the two ends. The V gene's germline CDR1 is DFQATT and CDR2 SNEGSKA (reference sequence). CDR3 sequence: CSASQNEQFF. The CDR3 nucleotides are TGCAGTGCTAGCCAAAATGAGCAGTTCTTC.

The chain recombines TRBV28 with TRBJ2-3, with 9 bases that match TRBD1. This CDR3 region has 16 residues. The germline CDR1 and CDR2 sequences are MDHEN and SYDVKM. V dropped 1 base and J dropped 8; count of bases not matched to a gene: 10. In DNA form, the CDR3 reads TGTGCCAGCAGTTTATCGGCGACAGGGGGGCGGGGTACGCAGTATTTT. Amino acid sequence: CASSLSATGGRGTQYF. Variable domain in full (rest from reference TRBV28 and TRBJ2-3): DVKVTQSSRYLVKRTGEKVFLECVQDMDHENMFWYRQDPGLGLRLIYFSYDVKMKEKGDIPEGYSVSREKKERFSLILESASTNQTSMYLCASSLSATGGRGTQYFGPGTRLTVL.

The genes are TRBV4-2 and TRBJ1-5, with D unresolved. The CDR3 has 16 amino acids. Germline V lookup: CDR1 LGHNA, CDR2 YNFKEQ. V was shortened by 1 base and J by 0 bases, with 10 bases between the two germline ends. The CDR3 spells CASSQGLRFSNQPQHF. As DNA, the CDR3 is TGTGCCAGCAGCCAAGGCCTCCGCTTTAGCAATCAGCCCCAGCATTTT.

The chain links TRBV20-1 to TRBJ2-7, with a weak D call TRBD2 (6 bases). Germline values: CDR1 DFQATT, CDR2 SNEGSKA (reference sequence). Trimming stripped 1 base from V and 2 bases from J, with 18 bases between. The CDR3 totals 16 residues. This CDR3 reads CSARGMRRGNTYEQYF. The CDR3 DNA is TGCAGTGCTAGAGGGATGAGACGCGGGAACACCTACGAGCAGTACTTC.

This clonotype was seen a few times. The chain combines TRBV7-2 with TRBJ2-7; D assignment may be TRBD1 or TRBD2 (6 bases each). The V gene lost 3 bases and the J gene lost 0 bases, with 12 bases spanning the gap. Germline CDR1 SGHTA, CDR2 FQGNSA. The CDR3 length is 15 residues. CDR3 DNA sequence: TGTGCCAGCAGCTTGAGGAGGGGGAGCTCCTACGAGCAGTACTTC. Protein: CASSLRRGSSYEQYF.

The chain joins TRBV7-9 to TRBJ2-2; no firm D call. V lost 0 bases and J lost 5, with 19 bases in between. In germline, CDR1 is SEHNR, CDR2 FQNEAQ (reference sequence). This CDR3 has 18 residues. CDR3 nucleotides: TGTGCCAGCAGCTTAGCCCCCCCGGGCCTACCACCTACCGGGGAGCTGTTTTTT. Translating it yields CASSLAPPGLPPTGELFF.

The table lists this clonotype with a few counts. This chain links TRBV7-2 with TRBJ2-1; maybe TRBD2 (6 bases). The length of the CDR3 is 17 residues. V was cut by 5 bases and J by 3 bases, with 20 bases left in between. The germline CDR1 and CDR2 sequences are SGHTA and FQGNSA. CDR3 sequence: CASSEGRGESGYNEQFF. The CDR3 DNA reads as TGTGCCAGCAGCGAAGGGCGGGGTGAATCGGGCTACAATGAGCAGTTCTTC.

J is TRBJ2-5 and V is TRBV4-1, with D possibly being TRBD2 (6 bases). Germline CDR1 and CDR2: MGHRA and YSYEKL. V was shortened by 0 bases and J by 6 bases, with 14 bases between the two germline ends. CDR3 size: 15 residues. CDR3 nucleotides: TGCGCCAGCAGCCAAGAAGGACTACCCACGCAGACCCAGTACTTC. Protein product: CASSQEGLPTQTQYF.

This chain links TRBV7-9 with TRBJ2-3, with D possibly being TRBD1 or TRBD2 (5 bases each). This CDR3 contains 17 residues. Per germline, CDR1 SEHNR and CDR2 FQNEAQ (reference sequence). V lost 1 base, J lost 0 bases, and 14 bases lay in between. Here the CDR3 DNA reads TGTGCCAGCAGCTTAGGGGGGACGCAGTCTAGCACAGATACGCAGTATTTT. It yields the protein CASSLGGTQSSTDTQYF.

The chain uses TRBV12-3 or TRBV12-4 and TRBJ1-1; 7 bases line up with TRBD1. CDR3 size: 17 residues. Germline trimming cut 4 bases from V and 5 bases from J; bases unmatched to any gene: 16. CDR3 DNA: TGTGCCAGCAGTTCGAACGCGGCACAGGGGATTGGGACTGAAGCTTTCTTT. It is translated as CASSSNAAQGIGTEAFF.

J is TRBJ2-7 and V is TRBV7-9, with TRBD1 as a possible D gene (6 bases). With 4 bases removed from V and 0 bases from J, the gap between germline ends came to 19 bases. The CDR3 covers 17 residues. Germline V gene lookup returns CDR1 SEHNR and CDR2 FQNEAQ (reference sequence). The CDR3: CASSSPPRQVSSYEQYF. The CDR3, as DNA: TGTGCCAGCAGCTCCCCGCCCCGACAGGTCAGCTCCTACGAGCAGTACTTC. The full variable domain, rest sourced from reference TRBV7-9 and TRBJ2-7, is DTGVSQNPRHKITKRGQNVTFRCDPISEHNRLYWYRQTLGQGPEFLTYFQNEAQLEKSRLLSDRFSAERPKGSFSTLEIQRTEQGDSAMYLCASSSPPRQVSSYEQYFGPGTRLTVT.

In its sample, this clonotype was seen many times. This chain joins TRBV4-2 and TRBJ2-3; no firm D call. Germline CDR1 LGHNA, CDR2 YNFKEQ. The CDR3 runs 12 residues. The V end was cut by 0 bases, the J end by 3 bases, with 1 base between. The CDR3 region is CASSQETDTQYF. The CDR3 DNA reads TGTGCCAGCAGCCAAGAGACAGATACGCAGTATTTT.

This clonotype was counted at least ten times. CDR3 residues: CASSQFTGQYYEQYF. CDR3 nucleotides: TGTGCCAGCAGCCAATTCACAGGACAGTACTACGAGCAGTACTTC. The chain uses TRBV5-5 and TRBJ2-7; tentative D call: TRBD1 (6 bases). Looked up from germline, CDR1 is SGHKS and CDR2 is YYEKEE (reference sequence). The CDR3 covers 15 residues. The ends were cut back, 4 bases at V and 3 bases at J, with 17 bases in the middle.

This clonotype turned up a few times. This chain uses TRBV25-1 with TRBJ2-5, with unresolved D. CDR3 length: 15 amino acids. Germline loops: CDR1 MGHDK, CDR2 SYGVNS. V was cut by 5 bases and J by 2 bases, with 15 bases left in between. The CDR3 is CASSHPAGWQETQYF. The CDR3 region has the DNA TGTGCCAGCAGTCACCCGGCAGGATGGCAAGAGACCCAGTACTTC.

The chain uses TRBV9 and TRBJ1-1, with D maybe TRBD1 (5 bases). This CDR3 has 16 residues. Per the germline V gene, CDR1 is SGDLS and CDR2 is YYNGEE. The V and J ends lost 3 bases and 1 base respectively, with 16 bases between them. The CDR3 spells CASSAERMGPNTEAFF. The CDR3 bases are TGTGCCAGCAGCGCCGAGAGAATGGGGCCGAACACTGAAGCTTTCTTT. Combining the CDR3 with reference TRBV9 and TRBJ1-1 gives the whole variable domain DSGVTQTPKHLITATGQRVTLRCSPRSGDLSVYWYQQSLDQGLQFLIQYYNGEERAKGNILERFSAQQFPDLHSELNLSSLELGDSALYFCASSAERMGPNTEAFFGQGTRLTVV.

This rearrangement joins TRBV7-6 to TRBJ2-6, with 11 nucleotides matching TRBD2. Germline V CDR1 and CDR2: SGHVS, FNYEAQ. V lost 3 bases, J lost 0 bases, and 4 bases stayed unmatched. This CDR3 has 18 amino acids. The CDR3 sequence: CASSLTSGADSGANVLTF. The CDR3 DNA reads TGTGCCAGCAGCTTGACTAGCGGGGCCGACTCTGGGGCCAACGTCCTGACTTTC.

Many counts were recorded for this clonotype. V gene TRBV7-2 combines with J gene TRBJ1-1; no definite D call. Trimming took off 2 bases at V and 1 base at J, with 5 bases between the two ends. Germline CDR1 reads SGHTA; CDR2 reads FQGNSA. The CDR3 has 13 amino acids. The DNA of the CDR3 is TGTGCCAGCAGCTTACATCAGAACACTGAAGCTTTCTTT. It encodes CASSLHQNTEAFF.

In its sample, this clonotype was seen a few times. CDR3 residues: CASSWTRDHEQYF. CDR3 in DNA: TGCGCCAGCAGTTGGACTAGGGATCACGAGCAGTACTTC. The chain has TRBV10-2 and TRBJ2-7; 7 bases fit TRBD2. The germline V gene has CDR1 WSHSY and CDR2 SAAADI. There are 13 residues in the CDR3. V gave up 5 bases and J gave up 5 bases; unmatched junction bases: 6.

V is TRBV9 and J is TRBJ2-6; TRBD2 is a possible D gene (6 bases). Deletions cut 7 bases from V and 0 bases from J, with 11 bases between. The CDR3 is made up of 15 amino acids. The V gene's germline CDR1 is SGDLS and CDR2 YYNGEE. CDR3 region: CASGRDSSGANVLTF. The CDR3 DNA reads TGTGCCAGCGGGCGGGATAGCTCTGGGGCCAACGTCCTGACTTTC.

This clonotype has just a few counts. This chain links TRBV7-3 with TRBJ2-7; the match to TRBD1 covers 12 bases. The CDR3 consists of 17 residues. Germline values: CDR1 SGHTA, CDR2 FQGTGA. The J segment lost 1 base and the V segment lost 5 bases, leaving 9 bases of the junction unmatched. The CDR3 loop reads CASSLGTGGLLSYEQYF. The CDR3 bases are TGTGCCAGCAGCCTTGGGACAGGGGGCCTCCTTTCCTACGAGCAGTACTTC.

This clonotype has more than one count but fewer than ten. Here the CDR3 reads CASSSRQGNIGNTIYF. In DNA form, the CDR3 reads TGTGCCAGCAGCTCTCGACAGGGGAATATTGGAAACACCATATATTTT. The chain has TRBV13 and TRBJ1-3; TRBD1 aligns across 8 bases. J was trimmed by 3 bases and V by 4 bases; bases with no gene match: 8. The germline CDR1 and CDR2 sequences are PRHDT and FYEKMQ (reference sequence). This CDR3 is 16 amino acids long.

The chain carries TRBV7-6 and TRBJ2-1, with 8 bases identical to TRBD2. The J segment lost 1 base and the V segment lost 0 bases, leaving 5 bases of the junction unmatched. Germline V gene sequence: CDR1 SGHVS, CDR2 FNYEAQ. The CDR3 runs to 17 residues. The CDR3 here is CASSLASGESSYNEQFF. CDR3 DNA: TGTGCCAGCAGCTTAGCTAGCGGGGAGTCATCCTACAATGAGCAGTTCTTC. Filled out from reference TRBV7-6 and TRBJ2-1, the complete variable domain reads GAGVSQSPRYKVTKRGQDVALRCDPISGHVSLYWYRQALGQGPEFLTYFNYEAQQDKSGLPNDRFSAERPEGSISTLTIQRTEQRDSAMYRCASSLASGESSYNEQFFGPGTRLTVL.

There are a few counts of this clonotype. This sequence joins TRBV7-2 and TRBJ2-1, with TRBD2 identical over 8 bases. With 5 bases clipped from V and 7 bases from J, the junction kept 4 bases outside the gene matches. Germline lookup yields CDR1 SGHTA and CDR2 FQGNSA. This CDR3 region has 13 residues. The chain's CDR3 is CASSTERENEQFF. The CDR3 DNA reads TGTGCCAGCAGCACCGAGCGGGAGAATGAGCAGTTCTTC.